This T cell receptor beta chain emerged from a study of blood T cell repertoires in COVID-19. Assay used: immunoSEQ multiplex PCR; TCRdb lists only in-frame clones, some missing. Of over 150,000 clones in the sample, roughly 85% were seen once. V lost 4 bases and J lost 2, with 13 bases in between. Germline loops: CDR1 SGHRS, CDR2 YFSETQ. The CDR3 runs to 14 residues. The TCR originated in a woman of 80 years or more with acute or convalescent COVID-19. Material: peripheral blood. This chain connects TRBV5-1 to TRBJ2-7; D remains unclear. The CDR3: CASSAGEETYEQYF. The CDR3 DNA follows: TGCGCCAGCAGCGCTGGTGAGGAGACCTACGAGCAGTACTTC.